A selection of T cell receptor beta chains follows, all from one sample in a study of glioma-infiltrating T cells after dendritic cell vaccination. Sequencing used immunoSEQ multiplex PCR; TCRdb keeps in-frame clones, though not all of them. Here the sample spans about 64,000 clones, around four fifths being singletons. The sample was blood, taken before dendritic cell vaccination. These receptors were taken from a human donor with glioblastoma. CDR3s include the opening cysteine and the closing phenylalanine or tryptophan. Fields, in order: V gene, clone size, J gene, D gene, CDR3 length, CDR3 DNA, CDR3 protein. The D gene is left open where the match is weak. Only part of the rows carry a size: once, few, many, or a class if the clone is expanded.

TRBV28,NA,TRBJ2-3,TRBD2,15,TGTGCCAGCAGTCCCTCACTAGCGAGCACAGATACGCAGTATTTT,CASSPSLASTDTQYF
TRBV6-5,NA,TRBJ2-3,NA,13,TGTGCCAGTAACCGGGGGGCCACAGATACGCAGTATTTT,CASNRGATDTQYF
TRBV2,once,TRBJ1-5,NA,14,TGTGCCAGCACAAGAGAATATAGCAATCAGCCCCAGCATTTT,CASTREYSNQPQHF
TRBV4-1,NA,TRBJ1-3,NA,13,TGCGCCAGCAGCGAAATCAGGGGAAACACCATATATTTT,CASSEIRGNTIYF
TRBV6-6,NA,TRBJ2-3,TRBD1,14,TGTGCCAGCAGTTCGGGACAGGGCACAGATACGCAGTATTTT,CASSSGQGTDTQYF
TRBV5-1,NA,TRBJ1-4,TRBD1,14,TGCGCCAGCCGGCGGACAGGGGGAGGTGAAAAACTGTTTTTT,CASRRTGGGEKLFF
TRBV27,NA,TRBJ1-1,TRBD1,17,TGTGCCAGCAGTTTGCGGCAGGGGGCCTCTTCGAACACTGAAGCTTTCTTT,CASSLRQGASSNTEAFF
TRBV11-2,NA,TRBJ2-1,NA,16,TGTGCCAGCAGCTTAGGTGCGGAGAGCTCCTACAATGAGCAGTTCTTC,CASSLGAESSYNEQFF
TRBV11-2,NA,TRBJ2-5,NA,13,TGTGCCAGCAGCTTGGGCGGGGAAGAGACCCAGTACTTC,CASSLGGEETQYF
TRBV7-2,once,TRBJ2-5,TRBD2,15,TGTGCCAGCAGCTTAAATAGCGGGGGTCGGGAGACCCAGTACTTC,CASSLNSGGRETQYF
TRBV11-3,NA,TRBJ2-7,TRBD1,14,TGTGCCAGCAGTAGGACAGGGGGATTGAGCGAGCAGTACTTC,CASSRTGGLSEQYF
TRBV9,NA,TRBJ1-6,TRBD1,14,TGTGCCAGCTCTCTGACAGGGGGCGGTTCACCCCTCCACTTT,CASSLTGGGSPLHF
TRBV28,NA,TRBJ1-2,TRBD1,14,TGTGCCAGCAGTTTGGGGGGGACAGGGAAGGGCTACACCTTC,CASSLGGTGKGYTF
TRBV5-1,NA,TRBJ2-3,TRBD2,18,TGCGCCAGCAGCTCGGTGGGGACTACCCGAACCTTCACAGATACGCAGTATTTT,CASSSVGTTRTFTDTQYF
TRBV5-1,NA,TRBJ1-1,NA,15,TGCGCCAGCAGCTTGGCCGTAGCGAGGAACACTGAAGCTTTCTTT,CASSLAVARNTEAFF
TRBV27,NA,TRBJ2-1,TRBD1,13,TGTGCCAGCAGTCTAATCTACAGGGGTGAGCAGTTCTTC,CASSLIYRGEQFF
TRBV4-2,NA,TRBJ2-7,TRBD1,17,TGTGCCAGCAGCCAAGAGCTACAGGGGGCGCGGCGGTACGAGCAGTACTTC,CASSQELQGARRYEQYF
TRBV19,once,TRBJ2-3,NA,14,TGTGCCAGTAGTATTAGGGGCGGCCAGGATACGCAGTATTTT,CASSIRGGQDTQYF
TRBV5-1,NA,TRBJ1-4,NA,16,TGCGCCAGCCAGGAGGAGGGGATGTTGGGGAATGAAAAACTGTTTTTT,CASQEEGMLGNEKLFF
TRBV28,NA,TRBJ1-1,NA,13,TGTGCCAGCACCCTCGGACAGATATCTGAAGCTTTCTTT,CASTLGQISEAFF
TRBV7-9,NA,TRBJ2-1,NA,18,TGTGCCAGCAGCCCGCAGACAATTATAAGAGGGGGTTACAATGAGCAGTTCTTC,CASSPQTIIRGGYNEQFF
TRBV2,NA,TRBJ1-2,NA,12,TGTGCCAGCTCCAGGGAGGACTATGGCTACACCTTC,CASSREDYGYTF
TRBV5-4,NA,TRBJ2-1,TRBD2,16,TGTGCCAGCAGCCCCGGGGTAGCGGGGGGGCAAAATGAGCAGTTCTTC,CASSPGVAGGQNEQFF
TRBV2,NA,TRBJ2-7,NA,14,TGTGCCAGCAGTGAAAGGGACATTCTCTACGAGCAGTACTTC,CASSERDILYEQYF
TRBV29-1,NA,TRBJ1-2,TRBD1,13,TGCAGCGTTGGCGGACAGGGGTTATATGGCTACACCTTC,CSVGGQGLYGYTF
TRBV6-1,NA,TRBJ1-5,NA,14,TGTGCCAGCAGTGAAGCCGCGAGGATCCAGCCCCAGCATTTT,CASSEAARIQPQHF
TRBV6-5,NA,TRBJ2-5,NA,12,TGTGCCAGCGGCAGAAACCAAGAGACCCAGTACTTC,CASGRNQETQYF
TRBV4-1,NA,TRBJ2-3,NA,16,TGCGCCAGCAGCCCAAGAGCGGCCAACCCCACAGATACGCAGTATTTT,CASSPRAANPTDTQYF
TRBV13,NA,TRBJ2-1,NA,16,TGTGCCAGCAGCCCCGTGGACTCCGTTACCTACAATGAGCAGTTCTTC,CASSPVDSVTYNEQFF
TRBV28,NA,TRBJ2-5,NA,13,TGTGCCAGCAGTTTAAGGCTGGGGGCGGCCCAGTACTTC,CASSLRLGAAQYF
TRBV7-8,few,TRBJ2-7,NA,13,TGTGCCAGCAGCTGGGTGGCGGAGGACGAGCAGTACTTC,CASSWVAEDEQYF
TRBV28,NA,TRBJ1-6,NA,16,TGTGCCAGCAGTATCCCACAGGCTTCCCGAAGTTCACCCCTCCACTTT,CASSIPQASRSSPLHF
TRBV2,NA,TRBJ2-5,TRBD1,14,TGTGCCAGCAGTGGGACAGGGCCCCAGGGGACCCAGTACTTC,CASSGTGPQGTQYF
TRBV27,NA,TRBJ1-2,TRBD1,15,TGTGCCAGCAGTATTACAGGGGGCGGGTACTATGGCTACACCTTC,CASSITGGGYYGYTF
TRBV5-8,NA,TRBJ1-1,NA,13,TGTGCCAGCAGCTCCACCCGGTATACTGAAGCTTTCTTT,CASSSTRYTEAFF
TRBV28,NA,TRBJ1-2,TRBD1,13,TGTGCCAGCAGGGGACAGGGACTCTATGGCTACACCTTC,CASRGQGLYGYTF
TRBV10-2,NA,TRBJ2-7,NA,13,TGCGCCAGCAGTCTACAGGACCGGCACGAGCAGTACTTC,CASSLQDRHEQYF
TRBV5-6,NA,TRBJ2-3,NA,12,TGTGCCAGCAGCTTGGGCGGAGATACGCAGTATTTT,CASSLGGDTQYF
TRBV7-9,NA,TRBJ1-2,NA,13,TGTGCCAGCAGACCTACAGTTTTGGATGGCTACACCTTC,CASRPTVLDGYTF
TRBV6-5,NA,TRBJ2-2,NA,11,TGTGCCAGCAGTCGGACAGGGGAGCTGTTTTTT,CASSRTGELFF
TRBV28,NA,TRBJ2-7,NA,11,TGTGCCAGCAGTTCCCTATACGAGCAGTACTTC,CASSSLYEQYF
TRBV27,NA,TRBJ1-5,NA,12,TGTGCCAGCAGTGAAGCCAATCAGCCCCAGCATTTT,CASSEANQPQHF
TRBV6-5,NA,TRBJ2-3,NA,16,TGTGCCAGCAGTTACTCATATCGGGGGAGCACAGATACGCAGTATTTT,CASSYSYRGSTDTQYF
TRBV5-1,few,TRBJ1-2,NA,16,TGCGCCAGCAGCCCGATAGCGGGGGGCCCCACGGATGGCTACACCTTC,CASSPIAGGPTDGYTF
TRBV2,NA,TRBJ1-1,TRBD1,15,TGTGCCAGCAGTGTCAGGGGGCGGGGAAGGAATGAAGCTTTCTTT,CASSVRGRGRNEAFF
TRBV2,NA,TRBJ2-5,TRBD2,16,TGTGCCAGCAGTGACGGGCTAGCGGGGACGGGAGAGACCCAGTACTTC,CASSDGLAGTGETQYF
TRBV7-9,NA,TRBJ2-2,TRBD2,16,TGTGCCAGCAGCATACTAGCGGCCTCGAACACCGGGGAGCTGTTTTTT,CASSILAASNTGELFF
TRBV5-8,NA,TRBJ1-6,NA,15,TGTGCCAGCAGCTTGCACCAGGGCAGCAGTTCACCCCTCCACTTT,CASSLHQGSSSPLHF
TRBV2,NA,TRBJ2-3,NA,14,TGTGCCAGCAGTGAGCAGGGCAGCACAGATACGCAGTATTTT,CASSEQGSTDTQYF
TRBV7-9,NA,TRBJ1-1,TRBD1,15,TGTGCCAGCAGCTTACGTGGTCAGGGGGACACTGAAGCTTTCTTT,CASSLRGQGDTEAFF
TRBV10-2,once,TRBJ2-7,NA,10,TGCGCCAGCAGTGGTAACGAGCAGTACTTC,CASSGNEQYF